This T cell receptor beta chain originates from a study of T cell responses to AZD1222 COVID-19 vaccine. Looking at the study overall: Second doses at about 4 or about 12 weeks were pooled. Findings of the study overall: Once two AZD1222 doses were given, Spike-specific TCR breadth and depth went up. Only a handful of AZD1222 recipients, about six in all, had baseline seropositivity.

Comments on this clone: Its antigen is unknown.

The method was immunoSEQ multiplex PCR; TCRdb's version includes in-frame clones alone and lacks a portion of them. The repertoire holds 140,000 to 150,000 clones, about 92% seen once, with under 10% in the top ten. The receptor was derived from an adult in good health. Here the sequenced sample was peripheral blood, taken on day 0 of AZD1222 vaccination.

The CDR3 reads CASSRTGTGFSYEQYF. The CDR3 DNA sequence: TGTGCCAGTAGCCGGACCGGGACAGGGTTCTCCTACGAGCAGTACTTC. The rearrangement links TRBV19 to TRBJ2-7; TRBD1 matches 9 bases. CDR3 length: 16 amino acids. The V segment lost 6 bases and the J segment 0 bases; nucleotides outside the gene matches: 9. CDR1 LNHDA and CDR2 SQIVND come from the germline V gene (reference sequence). Based on the CDR3 plus reference TRBV19 and TRBJ2-7, the full variable domain is DGGITQSPKYLFRKEGQNVTLSCEQNLNHDAMYWYRQDPGQGLRLIYYSQIVNDFQKGDIAEGYSVSREKKESFPLTVTSAQKNPTAFYLCASSRTGTGFSYEQYFGPGTRLTVT.